This T cell receptor beta chain was documented in a study of identical twins. The CDR3 consists of 15 residues. Germline CDR1 and CDR2: MNHEY and SVGAGI. The J segment lost 5 bases and the V segment lost 0 bases, leaving 3 bases of the junction unmatched. TCRdb re-analysed the 5' RACE reads in MiXCR, keeping a single row per CDR3 protein. Among 200,000 to 250,000 distinct CDR3 sequences listed, 6.5% to 8.5% were seen once. With no exceptions, donors were healthy Caucasians. Study-wide findings and caveats: Alpha sequences out of frame and shared by twins had excess low generation probability. With beta out-of-frame sequences, excess sharing by twins was weaker. The authors drew conclusions from cross-sectional statistical analysis rather than following the same donors.

This clonotype has ten or more counts. Its antigen is unidentified. These data also featured in a second study, about yellow fever vaccine responses in identical twins.

The chain uses TRBV6-5 and TRBJ2-5; 10 bases map to TRBD2. The TCR originated in a woman between 18 and 30 years old in good health. Sequencing used memory (CD45RO+) T cells sorted from blood. Written as DNA, the CDR3 is TGTGCCAGCAGTTACTCTTCTAGCGGGGGTGAGACCCAGTACTTC. Amino acid sequence: CASSYSSSGGETQYF.